What follows describes a single T cell receptor beta chain. Its antigen is unknown. This record belongs to a study of a mutant IDH1 vaccine in newly diagnosed glioma. The time point: baseline, week 1 (first vaccination visit). The treatment denotes: pre-vaccination baseline after standard-of-care therapy. Each donor presented with a new WHO grade 3 or 4 astrocytoma that tested IDH1-mutant and showed ATRX loss. V was trimmed by 3 bases and J by 6 bases, leaving 13 bases between them. CDR3 size: 14 residues. The germline V gene encodes CDR1 MNHEY and CDR2 SMNVEV (reference sequence). Study-wide points: Seemingly, top peripheral T cell clonotype changes bore no relation to pseudoprogression.

Produced via immunoSEQ multiplex PCR; TCRdb's table is partial and in-frame only. The data hold just under 95,000 clones, with roughly 80% observed a single time. This clonotype was obtained from a woman aged 45-65 years with glioma. The sequenced sample was PBMCs, obtained from a glioma patient treated with radiotherapy, temozolomide or both. The chain uses TRBV27 and TRBJ2-3, with D perhaps matching TRBD1 (6 bases). The CDR3 sequence is CASSLLNQGDTQYF. The CDR3 DNA reads TGTGCCAGCAGTTTGCTAAACCAGGGGGATACGCAGTATTTT.